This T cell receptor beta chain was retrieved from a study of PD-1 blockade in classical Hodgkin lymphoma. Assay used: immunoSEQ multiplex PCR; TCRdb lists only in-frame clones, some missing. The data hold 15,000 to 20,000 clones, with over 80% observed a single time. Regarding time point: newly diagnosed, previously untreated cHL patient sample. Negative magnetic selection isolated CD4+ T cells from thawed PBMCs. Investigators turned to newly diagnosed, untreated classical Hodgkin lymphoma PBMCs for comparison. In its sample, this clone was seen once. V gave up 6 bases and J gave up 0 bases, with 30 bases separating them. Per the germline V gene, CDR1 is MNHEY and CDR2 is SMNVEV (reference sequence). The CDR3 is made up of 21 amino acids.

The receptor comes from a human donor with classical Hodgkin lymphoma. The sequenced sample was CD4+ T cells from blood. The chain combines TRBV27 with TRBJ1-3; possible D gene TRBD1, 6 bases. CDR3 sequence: CASSSLVVGQRVKSSGNTIYF. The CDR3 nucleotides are TGTGCCAGCAGCTCCCTAGTTGTGGGACAAAGGGTGAAAAGCTCTGGAAACACCATATATTTT.